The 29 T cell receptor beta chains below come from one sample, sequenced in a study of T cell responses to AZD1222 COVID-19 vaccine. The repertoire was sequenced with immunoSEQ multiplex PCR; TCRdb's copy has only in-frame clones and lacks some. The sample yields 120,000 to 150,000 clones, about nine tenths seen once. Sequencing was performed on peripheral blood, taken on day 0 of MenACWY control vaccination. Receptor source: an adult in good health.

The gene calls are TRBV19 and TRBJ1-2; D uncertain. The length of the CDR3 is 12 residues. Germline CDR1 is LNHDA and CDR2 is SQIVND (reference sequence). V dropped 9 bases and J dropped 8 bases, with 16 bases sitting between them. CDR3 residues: CASQYSRGGYTF. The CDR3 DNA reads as TGTGCCAGCCAATATAGCAGAGGGGGCTACACCTTC. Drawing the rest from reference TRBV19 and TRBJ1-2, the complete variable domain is DGGITQSPKYLFRKEGQNVTLSCEQNLNHDAMYWYRQDPGQGLRLIYYSQIVNDFQKGDIAEGYSVSREKKESFPLTVTSAQKNPTAFYLCASQYSRGGYTFGSGTRLTVV.

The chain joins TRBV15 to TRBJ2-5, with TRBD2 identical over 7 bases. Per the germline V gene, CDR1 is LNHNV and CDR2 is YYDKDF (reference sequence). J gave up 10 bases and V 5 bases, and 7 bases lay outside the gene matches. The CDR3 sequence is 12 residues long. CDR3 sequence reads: CATSDGRGYQYF. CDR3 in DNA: TGTGCCACCAGCGACGGGCGGGGGTACCAGTACTTC.

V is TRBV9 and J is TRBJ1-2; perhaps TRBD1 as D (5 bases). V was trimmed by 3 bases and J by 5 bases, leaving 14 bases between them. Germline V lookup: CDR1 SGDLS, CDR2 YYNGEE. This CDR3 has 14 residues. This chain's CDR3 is CASSATGGAYGYTF. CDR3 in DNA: TGTGCCAGCAGCGCGACTGGCGGGGCATATGGCTACACCTTC.

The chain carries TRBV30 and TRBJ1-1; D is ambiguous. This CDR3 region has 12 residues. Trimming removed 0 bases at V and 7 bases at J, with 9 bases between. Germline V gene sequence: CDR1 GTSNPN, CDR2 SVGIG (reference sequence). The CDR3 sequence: CAWSVNTYEAFF. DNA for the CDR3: TGTGCCTGGAGTGTAAACACTTATGAAGCTTTCTTT.

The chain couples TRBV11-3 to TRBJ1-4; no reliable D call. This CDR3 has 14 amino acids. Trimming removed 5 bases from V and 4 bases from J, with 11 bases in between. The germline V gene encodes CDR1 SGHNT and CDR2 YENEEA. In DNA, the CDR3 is TGTGCCAGCAGCAGTACAGCGAATAATGAAAAACTGTTTTTT. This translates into CASSSTANNEKLFF.

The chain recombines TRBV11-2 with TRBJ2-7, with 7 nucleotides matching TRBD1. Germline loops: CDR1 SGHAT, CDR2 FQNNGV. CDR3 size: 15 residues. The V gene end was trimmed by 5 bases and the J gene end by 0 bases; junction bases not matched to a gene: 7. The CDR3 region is CASSLSGTVSYEQYF. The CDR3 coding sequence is TGTGCCAGCAGCCTCTCCGGGACAGTCTCCTACGAGCAGTACTTC.

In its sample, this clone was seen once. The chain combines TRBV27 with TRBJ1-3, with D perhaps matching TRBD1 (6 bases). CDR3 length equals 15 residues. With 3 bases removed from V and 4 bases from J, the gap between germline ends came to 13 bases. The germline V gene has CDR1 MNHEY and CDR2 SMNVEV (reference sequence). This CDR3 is CASSFTGLGGNTIYF. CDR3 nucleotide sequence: TGTGCCAGCAGTTTCACAGGGCTGGGGGGAAACACCATATATTTT.

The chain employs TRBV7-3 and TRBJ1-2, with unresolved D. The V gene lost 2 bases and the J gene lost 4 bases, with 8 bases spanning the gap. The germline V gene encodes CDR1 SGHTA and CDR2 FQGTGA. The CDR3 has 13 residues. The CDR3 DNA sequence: TGTGCCAGCAGCTTACGCCCTAGCTATGGCTACACCTTC. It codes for CASSLRPSYGYTF.

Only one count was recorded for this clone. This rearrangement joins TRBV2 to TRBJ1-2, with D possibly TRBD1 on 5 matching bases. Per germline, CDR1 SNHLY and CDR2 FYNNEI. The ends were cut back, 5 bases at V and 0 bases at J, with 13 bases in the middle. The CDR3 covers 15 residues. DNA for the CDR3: TGTGCCAGCAGTATCGGGACGGAGGCTAACTATGGCTACACCTTC. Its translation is CASSIGTEANYGYTF.

CDR3 sequence reads: CASSLRDRVSSYNEQFF. CDR3 nucleotide sequence: TGTGCCAGCAGCCTCCGGGACAGGGTTAGCTCCTACAATGAGCAGTTCTTC. The chain carries TRBV7-3 and TRBJ2-1; 9 bases agree with TRBD1. CDR3 length: 17 residues. CDR1 SGHTA and CDR2 FQGTGA come from the germline V gene. After removal of 5 bases from V and 0 bases from J, the junction contained 8 bases not matched to a gene.

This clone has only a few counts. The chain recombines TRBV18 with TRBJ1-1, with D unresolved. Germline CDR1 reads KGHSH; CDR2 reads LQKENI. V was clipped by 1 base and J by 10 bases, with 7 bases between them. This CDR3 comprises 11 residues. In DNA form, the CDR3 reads TGTGCCAGCTCACCACTCGGAGGAGCTTTCTTT. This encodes CASSPLGGAFF.

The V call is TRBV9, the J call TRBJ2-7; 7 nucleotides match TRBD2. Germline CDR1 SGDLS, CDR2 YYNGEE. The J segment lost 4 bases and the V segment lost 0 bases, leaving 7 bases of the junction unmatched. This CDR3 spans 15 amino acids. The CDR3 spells CASSVGAGTTYEQYF. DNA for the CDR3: TGTGCCAGCAGCGTAGGGGCCGGGACTACATACGAGCAGTACTTC. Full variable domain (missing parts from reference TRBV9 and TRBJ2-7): DSGVTQTPKHLITATGQRVTLRCSPRSGDLSVYWYQQSLDQGLQFLIQYYNGEERAKGNILERFSAQQFPDLHSELNLSSLELGDSALYFCASSVGAGTTYEQYFGPGTRLTVT.

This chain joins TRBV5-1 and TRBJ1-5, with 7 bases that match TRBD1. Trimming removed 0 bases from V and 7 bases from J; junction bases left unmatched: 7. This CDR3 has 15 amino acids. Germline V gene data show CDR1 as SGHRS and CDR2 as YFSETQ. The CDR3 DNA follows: TGCGCCAGCAGCTTGGGGGCAGGGGGTGAACAGCCCCAGCATTTT. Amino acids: CASSLGAGGEQPQHF.

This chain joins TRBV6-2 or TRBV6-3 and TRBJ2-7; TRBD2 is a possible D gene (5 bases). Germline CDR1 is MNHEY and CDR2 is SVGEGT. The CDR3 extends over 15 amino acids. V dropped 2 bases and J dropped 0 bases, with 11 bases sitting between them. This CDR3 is CASSYELAYSYEQYF. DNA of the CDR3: TGTGCCAGCAGTTACGAGTTAGCGTACTCCTACGAGCAGTACTTC.

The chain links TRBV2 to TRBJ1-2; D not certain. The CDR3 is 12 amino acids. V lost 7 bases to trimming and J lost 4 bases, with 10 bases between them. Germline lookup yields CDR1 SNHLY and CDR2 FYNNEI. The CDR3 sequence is CASMRNSYGYTF. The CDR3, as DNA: TGTGCCAGCATGAGGAATTCCTATGGCTACACCTTC.

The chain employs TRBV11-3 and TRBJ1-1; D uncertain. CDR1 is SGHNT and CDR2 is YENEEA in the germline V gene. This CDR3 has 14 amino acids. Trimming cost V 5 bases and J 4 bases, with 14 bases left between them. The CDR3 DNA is TGTGCCAGCAGCCTTAGGAACGTGATCACTGAAGCTTTCTTT. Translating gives CASSLRNVITEAFF.

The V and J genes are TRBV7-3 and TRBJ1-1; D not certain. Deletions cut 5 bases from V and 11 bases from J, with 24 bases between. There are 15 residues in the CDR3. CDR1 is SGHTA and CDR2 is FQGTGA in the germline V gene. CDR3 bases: TGTGCCAGCAGCCCCAGAGCCGGAAACGCTGTGACGGCTTTCTTT. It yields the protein CASSPRAGNAVTAFF.

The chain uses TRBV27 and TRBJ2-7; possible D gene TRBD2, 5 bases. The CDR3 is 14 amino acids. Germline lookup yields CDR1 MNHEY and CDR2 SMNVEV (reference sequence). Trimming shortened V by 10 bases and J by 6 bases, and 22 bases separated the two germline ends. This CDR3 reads CATSLSPLVAEQYF. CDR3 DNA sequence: TGTGCCACCTCTCTTTCCCCACTAGTTGCCGAGCAGTACTTC.

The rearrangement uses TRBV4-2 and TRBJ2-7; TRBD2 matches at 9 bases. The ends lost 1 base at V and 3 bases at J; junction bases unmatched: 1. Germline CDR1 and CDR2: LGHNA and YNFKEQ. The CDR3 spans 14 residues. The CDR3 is CASSQAAGGYEQYF. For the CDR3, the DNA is TGTGCCAGCAGCCAAGCAGCGGGGGGCTACGAGCAGTACTTC.

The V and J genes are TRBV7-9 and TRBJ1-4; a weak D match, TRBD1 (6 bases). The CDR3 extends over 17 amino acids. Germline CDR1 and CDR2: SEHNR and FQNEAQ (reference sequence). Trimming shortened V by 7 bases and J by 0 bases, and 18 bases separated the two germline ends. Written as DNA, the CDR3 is TGTGCCAGCATCAAAAGACAGGTAATTGCAACTAATGAAAAACTGTTTTTT. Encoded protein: CASIKRQVIATNEKLFF.

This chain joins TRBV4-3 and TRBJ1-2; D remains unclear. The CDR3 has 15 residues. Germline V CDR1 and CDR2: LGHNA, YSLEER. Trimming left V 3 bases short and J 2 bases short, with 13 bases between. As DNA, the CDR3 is TGCGCCAGCAGCCAGAGGGCTGGGAGAAACTATGGCTACACCTTC. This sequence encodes CASSQRAGRNYGYTF.

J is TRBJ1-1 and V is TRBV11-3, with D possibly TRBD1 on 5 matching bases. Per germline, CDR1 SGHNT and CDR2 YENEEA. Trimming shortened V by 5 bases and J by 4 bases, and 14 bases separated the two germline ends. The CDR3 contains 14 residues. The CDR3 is CASSPQQQGTEAFF. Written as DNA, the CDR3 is TGTGCCAGCAGCCCCCAGCAGCAGGGCACTGAAGCTTTCTTT.

Here the CDR3 DNA reads TGTGCCAGCAGTTTAACAGGGGGCAGGGAAAAACTGTTTTTT. It codes for CASSLTGGREKLFF. The rearrangement joins TRBV28 to TRBJ1-4; 9 bases match TRBD1. The CDR3 extends over 14 amino acids. CDR1 and CDR2 (germline): MDHEN, SYDVKM. V trimming: 2 bases; J trimming: 8 bases; junction bases outside the gene matches: 3.

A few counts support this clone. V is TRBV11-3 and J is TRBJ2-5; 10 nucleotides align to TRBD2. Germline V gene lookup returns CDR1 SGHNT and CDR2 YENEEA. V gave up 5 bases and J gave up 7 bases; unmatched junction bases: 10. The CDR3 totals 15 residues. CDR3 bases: TGTGCCAGCAGCCCCTCGAGCGGGAGGGCCCCGACCCAGTACTTC. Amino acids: CASSPSSGRAPTQYF.

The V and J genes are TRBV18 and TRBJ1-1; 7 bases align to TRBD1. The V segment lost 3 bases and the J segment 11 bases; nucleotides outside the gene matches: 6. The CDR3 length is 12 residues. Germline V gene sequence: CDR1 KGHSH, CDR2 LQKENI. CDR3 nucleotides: TGTGCCAGCTCACCTCCCACAGGGGACGCTTTCTTT. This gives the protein CASSPPTGDAFF.

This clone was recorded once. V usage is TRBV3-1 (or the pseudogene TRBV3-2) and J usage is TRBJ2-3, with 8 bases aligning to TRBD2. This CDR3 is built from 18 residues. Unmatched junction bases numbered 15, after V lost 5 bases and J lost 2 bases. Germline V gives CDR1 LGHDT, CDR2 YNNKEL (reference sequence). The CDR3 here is CASSNQGGAGAITDTQYF. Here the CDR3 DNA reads TGTGCCAGCAGCAACCAAGGAGGAGCGGGGGCAATCACAGATACGCAGTATTTT.

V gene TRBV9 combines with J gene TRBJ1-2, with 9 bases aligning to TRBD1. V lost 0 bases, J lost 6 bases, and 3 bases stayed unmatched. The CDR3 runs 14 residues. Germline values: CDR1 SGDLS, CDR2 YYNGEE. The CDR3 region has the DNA TGTGCCAGCAGCGTAGGGGGACAGGGTCATGGCTACACCTTC. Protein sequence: CASSVGGQGHGYTF.

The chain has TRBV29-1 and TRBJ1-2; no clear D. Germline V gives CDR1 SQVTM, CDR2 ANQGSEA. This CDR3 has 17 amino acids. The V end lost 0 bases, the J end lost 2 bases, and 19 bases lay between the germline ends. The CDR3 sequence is CSVEEGVNPNSNYGYTF. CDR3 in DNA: TGCAGCGTTGAAGAGGGCGTGAATCCCAACTCCAACTATGGCTACACCTTC.

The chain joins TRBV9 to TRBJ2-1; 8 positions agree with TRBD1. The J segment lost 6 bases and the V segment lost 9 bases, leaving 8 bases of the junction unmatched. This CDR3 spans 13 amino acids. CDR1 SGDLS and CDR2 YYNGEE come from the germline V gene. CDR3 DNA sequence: TGTGCCACAGGGGGCTTAGGGGGCAATGAGCAGTTCTTC. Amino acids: CATGGLGGNEQFF.